This TCR beta chain was documented in a study of blood T cell repertoires in COVID-19. Background on the study: Samples came from the United States, Italy and Spain, spanning acute and convalescent COVID-19. T cells, B-cell-depleted T cells, or PBMCs supplied cDNA or gDNA.

Enrolment of Seattle patients took place during active infection, and they were followed longitudinally. V lost 6 bases and J lost 0, with 25 bases in between. This CDR3 has 19 residues. Germline V gives CDR1 LNHDA, CDR2 SQIVND (reference sequence). Original methodology: For nucleated cells, counts were estimated from reference gene primer amplification. The protocol was immunoSEQ multiplex PCR, while the TCRdb copy is restricted to in-frame clones and leaves out a portion. Clonal size and the V and J genes are those of that table, whereas D and trimming came from the DNA. The repertoire holds 250,000 to 400,000 clones, with 88% as singletons.

This chain links TRBV19 with TRBJ2-3; perhaps TRBD1 as D (5 bases). This clonotype originated in a woman in her twenties or thirties with COVID-19, enrolled during active disease. Sequencing used peripheral blood. For the CDR3, the DNA is TGTGCCAGTAGACGGTCACAGGATTACAGGAACTATAGCACAGATACGCAGTATTTT. Encoded protein: CASRRSQDYRNYSTDTQYF.